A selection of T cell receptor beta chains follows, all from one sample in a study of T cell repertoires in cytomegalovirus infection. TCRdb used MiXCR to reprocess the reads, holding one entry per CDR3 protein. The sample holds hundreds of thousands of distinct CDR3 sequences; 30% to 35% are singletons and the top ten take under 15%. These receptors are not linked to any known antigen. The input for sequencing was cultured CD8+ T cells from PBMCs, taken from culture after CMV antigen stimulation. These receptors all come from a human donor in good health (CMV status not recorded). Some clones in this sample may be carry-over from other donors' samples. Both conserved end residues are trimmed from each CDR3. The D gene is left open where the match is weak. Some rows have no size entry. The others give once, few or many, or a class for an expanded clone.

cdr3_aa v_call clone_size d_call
ASSTRPRQTQY TRBV28 . .
ASSHTSLYEQF TRBV6-6 few .
ASSLVVGRSEAF TRBV7-8 many .
ASRENEKLF TRBV6-1 . .
ASSLGSGRATYTGELF TRBV7-6 . .
ASRSKTNYGYT TRBV19 . .
ASSSKTPRGTQLTGELF TRBV7-8 many .
AISDRDSPYGYT TRBV10-3 . TRBD1
ASSLRALGPYSNQPQH TRBV7-6 few .
ASSLEGGGNEQF TRBV7-8 many .
ASRRRDSYSYEQY TRBV27 many .
ASSESTQGNTEAF TRBV25-1 . .
ASSFQANEAF TRBV7-9 . .
ASSLVGGSENEKLF TRBV7-9 . .
ASRGTADPSGNTIY TRBV12-3/TRBV12-4 . TRBD1
ATKRGGTDTQY TRBV24-1 few .
ASRWDRVGSAGGNQPQH TRBV28 few TRBD1
SVEGRAIFGNQPQH TRBV20-1 . .
ASNLGGGPTDTQY TRBV19 . .
ASSLLPDREGYGYT TRBV7-9 few TRBD1
ASGDRARSPLH TRBV19 few TRBD1
ASSFGGAVRAF TRBV7-2 . .
ASSSGLAGPSSYNEQF TRBV7-8 . TRBD2
ASSLGSGANVLT TRBV27 many .
ASSLGTGNTIY TRBV7-9 many .
SVESVSGGQF TRBV29-1 . TRBD2
ATSRERGAGGTPEY TRBV15 . TRBD2
ASSYGLGSVGEAF TRBV6-5 few .
ASSYSDRENHGYT TRBV6-6 . TRBD1
ASSPGTTQY TRBV7-6 . .
ASSLANDYEQY TRBV7-2 . .
ASSLSPYYYNEQF TRBV28 few .
ASSLSSGGTYEQY TRBV27 few TRBD2
ASSSYAGSGDRGRRTEAF TRBV7-9 few TRBD1
AISESQGLAGVGAQETQY TRBV10-3 few TRBD2
ASSLVGGPGTDTQY TRBV7-2 many .
ANSSGLADTQY TRBV28 . .